Sequencing of this T cell receptor (beta chain) was carried out in a study of blood T cell repertoires in COVID-19. Across the study: Collection of acute and convalescent COVID-19 samples took place in the United States, Italy and Spain. T cells, B-cell-depleted T cells, or PBMCs provided the cDNA or gDNA that served as material.

Germline CDR1 reads GTSNPN; CDR2 reads SVGIG (reference sequence). There are 14 residues in the CDR3. The ends lost 1 base at V and 6 bases at J; junction bases unmatched: 2. As processed by the authors: Estimates of nucleated cell counts were drawn from the amplification of reference gene primers. Clones were sequenced by immunoSEQ multiplex PCR, and TCRdb holds only the in-frame ones, with some missing. D and trimming come from the DNA, and the V and J calls and clone size come from that table. The sample contains around 300,000 clones, 75% to 85% of which appear only once. The rearrangement links TRBV30 to TRBJ2-2; TRBD2 matches at 10 bases. The sample was peripheral blood. This sequence was found in a human donor in a cohort sampled during active COVID-19. The CDR3 spells CAWSAGLAAGELFF. The CDR3 DNA follows: TGTGCCTGGAGTGCAGGACTAGCGGCCGGGGAGCTGTTTTTT. Complete variable domain (other parts from reference TRBV30 and TRBJ2-2): SQTIHQWPATLVQPVGSPLSLECTVEGTSNPNLYWYRQAAGRGLQLLFYSVGIGQISSEVPQNLSASRPQDRQFILSSKKLLLSDSGFYLCAWSAGLAAGELFFGEGSRLTVL.